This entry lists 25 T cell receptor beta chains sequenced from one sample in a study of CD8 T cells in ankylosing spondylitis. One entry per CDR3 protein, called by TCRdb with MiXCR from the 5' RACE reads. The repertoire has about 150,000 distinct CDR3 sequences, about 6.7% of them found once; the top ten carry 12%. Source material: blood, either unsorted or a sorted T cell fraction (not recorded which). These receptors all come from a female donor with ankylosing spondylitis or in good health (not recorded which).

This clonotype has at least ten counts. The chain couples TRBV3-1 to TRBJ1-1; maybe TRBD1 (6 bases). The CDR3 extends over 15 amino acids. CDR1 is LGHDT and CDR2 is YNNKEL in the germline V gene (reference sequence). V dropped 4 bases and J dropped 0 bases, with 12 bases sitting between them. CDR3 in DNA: TGTGCCAGCAGCCCATGGACAGTGATGAACACTGAAGCTTTCTTT. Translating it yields CASSPWTVMNTEAFF.

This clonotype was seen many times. The CDR3 DNA sequence: TGTGCCAGCAGGGCCGGGACAGGGCCCCGGGAGCAGTACTTC. This translates into CASRAGTGPREQYF. The rearrangement uses TRBV28 and TRBJ2-7; 9 bases match TRBD1. Germline V CDR1 and CDR2: MDHEN, SYDVKM. With V trimmed by 6 bases and J by 7 bases, 10 bases remained unmatched. The CDR3 spans 14 residues.

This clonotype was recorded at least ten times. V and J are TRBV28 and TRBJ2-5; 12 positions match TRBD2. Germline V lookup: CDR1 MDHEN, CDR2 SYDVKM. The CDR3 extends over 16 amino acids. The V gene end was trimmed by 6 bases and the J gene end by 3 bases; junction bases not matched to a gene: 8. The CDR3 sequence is CASSQLAGGPKETQYF. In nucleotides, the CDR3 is TGTGCCAGCAGCCAACTAGCGGGGGGCCCTAAAGAGACCCAGTACTTC.

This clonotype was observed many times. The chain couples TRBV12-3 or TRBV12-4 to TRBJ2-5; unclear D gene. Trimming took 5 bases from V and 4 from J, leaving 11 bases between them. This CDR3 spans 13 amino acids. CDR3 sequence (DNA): TGTGCCAGCAGTCCCGGACCCAGAGAGACCCAGTACTTC. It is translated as CASSPGPRETQYF.

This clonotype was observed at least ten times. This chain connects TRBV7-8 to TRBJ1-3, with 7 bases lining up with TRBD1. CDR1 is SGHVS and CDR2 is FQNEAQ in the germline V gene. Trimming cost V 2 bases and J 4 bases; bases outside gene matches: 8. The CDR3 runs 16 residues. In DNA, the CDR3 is TGTGCCAGCAGCTTATACAGGGGTACGGCGGGAAACACCATATATTTT. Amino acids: CASSLYRGTAGNTIYF. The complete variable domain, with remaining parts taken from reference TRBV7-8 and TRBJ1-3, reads GAGVSQSPRYKVAKRGQDVALRCDPISGHVSLFWYQQALGQGPEFLTYFQNEAQLDKSGLPSDRFFAERPEGSVSTLKIQRTQQEDSAVYLCASSLYRGTAGNTIYFGEGSWLTVV.

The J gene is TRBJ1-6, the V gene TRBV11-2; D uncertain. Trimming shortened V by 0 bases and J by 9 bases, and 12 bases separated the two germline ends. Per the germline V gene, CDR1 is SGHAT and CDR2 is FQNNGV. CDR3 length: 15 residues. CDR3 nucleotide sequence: TGTGCCAGCAGCTTAGATCCTGCCCAGTCTTCACCCCTCCACTTT. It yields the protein CASSLDPAQSSPLHF.

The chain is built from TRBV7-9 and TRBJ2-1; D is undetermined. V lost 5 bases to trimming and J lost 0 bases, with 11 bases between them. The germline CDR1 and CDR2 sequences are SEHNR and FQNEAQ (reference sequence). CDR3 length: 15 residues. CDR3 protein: CASSPTASSYNEQFF. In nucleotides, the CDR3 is TGTGCCAGCAGCCCGACGGCGAGCTCCTACAATGAGCAGTTCTTC.

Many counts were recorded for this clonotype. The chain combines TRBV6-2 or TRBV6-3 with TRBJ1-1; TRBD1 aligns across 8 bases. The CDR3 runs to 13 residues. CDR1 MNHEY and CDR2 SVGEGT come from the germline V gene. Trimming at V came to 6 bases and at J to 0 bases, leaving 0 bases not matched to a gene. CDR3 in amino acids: CASRDRVNTEAFF. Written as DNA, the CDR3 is TGTGCCAGCAGGGACAGGGTGAACACTGAAGCTTTCTTT.

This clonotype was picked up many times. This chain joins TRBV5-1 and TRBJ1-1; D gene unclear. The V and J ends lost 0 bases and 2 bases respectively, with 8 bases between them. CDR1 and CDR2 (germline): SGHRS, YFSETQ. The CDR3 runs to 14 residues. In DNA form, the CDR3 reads TGCGCCAGCAGCTTGGAGATCGCTAACACTGAAGCTTTCTTT. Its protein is CASSLEIANTEAFF.

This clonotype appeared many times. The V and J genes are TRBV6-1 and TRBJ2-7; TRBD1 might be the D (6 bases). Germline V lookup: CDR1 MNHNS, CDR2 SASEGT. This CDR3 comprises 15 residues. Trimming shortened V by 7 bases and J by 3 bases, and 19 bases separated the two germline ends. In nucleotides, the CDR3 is TGTGCCAGCACCTTCGAGGGGGACGGAGTCTACGAGCAGTACTTC. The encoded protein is CASTFEGDGVYEQYF.

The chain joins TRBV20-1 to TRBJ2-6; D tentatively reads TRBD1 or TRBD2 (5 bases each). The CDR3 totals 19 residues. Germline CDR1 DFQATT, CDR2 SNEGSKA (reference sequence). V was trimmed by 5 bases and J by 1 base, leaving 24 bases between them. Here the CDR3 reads CSARRGELAPQSGANVLTF. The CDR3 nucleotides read TGCAGTGCTCGAAGGGGTGAGCTAGCTCCACAATCTGGGGCCAACGTCCTGACTTTC.

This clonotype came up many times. The CDR3 DNA is TGCAGTGCTAGAGGTCCAGGTCACACTGAAGCTTTCTTT. This sequence encodes CSARGPGHTEAFF. This rearrangement joins TRBV20-1 to TRBJ1-1; no clear D gene. The CDR3 contains 13 residues. V was cut by 1 base and J by 3 bases, with 9 bases left in between. The V gene's germline CDR1 is DFQATT and CDR2 SNEGSKA (reference sequence).

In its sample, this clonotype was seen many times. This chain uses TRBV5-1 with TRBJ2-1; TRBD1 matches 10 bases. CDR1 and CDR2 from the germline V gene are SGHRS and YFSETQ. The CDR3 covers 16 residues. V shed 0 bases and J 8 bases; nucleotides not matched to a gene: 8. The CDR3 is CASSLVRQGAGDEQFF. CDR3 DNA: TGCGCCAGCAGCTTGGTTCGACAGGGGGCAGGTGATGAGCAGTTCTTC. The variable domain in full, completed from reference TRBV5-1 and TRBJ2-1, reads KAGVTQTPRYLIKTRGQQVTLSCSPISGHRSVSWYQQTPGQGLQFLFEYFSETQRNKGNFPGRFSGRQFSNSRSEMNVSTLELGDSALYLCASSLVRQGAGDEQFFGPGTRLTVL.

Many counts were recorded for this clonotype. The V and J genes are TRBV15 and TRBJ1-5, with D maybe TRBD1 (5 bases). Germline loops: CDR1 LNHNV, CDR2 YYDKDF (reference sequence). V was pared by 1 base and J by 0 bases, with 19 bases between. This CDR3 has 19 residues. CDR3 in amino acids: CATSRVVQGRGHSNQPQHF. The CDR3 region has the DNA TGTGCCACCAGCAGAGTCGTGCAGGGACGCGGTCATAGCAATCAGCCCCAGCATTTT.

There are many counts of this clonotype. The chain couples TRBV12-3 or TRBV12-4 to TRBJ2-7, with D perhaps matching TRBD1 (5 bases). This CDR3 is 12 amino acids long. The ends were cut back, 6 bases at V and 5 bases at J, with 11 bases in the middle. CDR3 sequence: CASSLQGHEQYF. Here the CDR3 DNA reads TGTGCCAGCAGCCTCCAGGGCCACGAGCAGTACTTC.

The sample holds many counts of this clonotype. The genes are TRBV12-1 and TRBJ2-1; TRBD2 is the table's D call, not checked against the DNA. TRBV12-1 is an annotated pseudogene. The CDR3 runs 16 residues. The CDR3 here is CASSATLAGVYNEQFF. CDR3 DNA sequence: TGTGCCAGCAGCGCGACACTAGCGGGGGTTTACAATGAGCAGTTCTTC.

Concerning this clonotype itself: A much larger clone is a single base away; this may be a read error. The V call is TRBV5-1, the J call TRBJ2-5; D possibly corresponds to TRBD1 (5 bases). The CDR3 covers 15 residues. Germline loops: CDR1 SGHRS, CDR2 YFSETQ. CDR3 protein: CTSSPGSVYGETQYF. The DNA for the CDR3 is TGCACCAGCAGCCCAGGGTCCGTCTACGGGGAGACCCAGTACTTC.

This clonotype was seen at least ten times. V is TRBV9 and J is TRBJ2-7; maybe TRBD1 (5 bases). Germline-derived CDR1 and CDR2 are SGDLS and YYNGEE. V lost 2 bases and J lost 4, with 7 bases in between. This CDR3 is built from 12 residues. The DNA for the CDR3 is TGTGCCAGCAGCGTGACAGAATACGAGCAGTACTTC. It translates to CASSVTEYEQYF.

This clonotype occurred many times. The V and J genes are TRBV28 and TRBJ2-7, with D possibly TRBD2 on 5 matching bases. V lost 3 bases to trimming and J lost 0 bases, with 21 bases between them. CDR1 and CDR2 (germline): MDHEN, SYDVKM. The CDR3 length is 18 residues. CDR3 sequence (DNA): TGTGCCAGCAGTTTGTCAGGAAGCGGAAGCCGATCCTCCTACGAGCAGTACTTC. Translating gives CASSLSGSGSRSSYEQYF.

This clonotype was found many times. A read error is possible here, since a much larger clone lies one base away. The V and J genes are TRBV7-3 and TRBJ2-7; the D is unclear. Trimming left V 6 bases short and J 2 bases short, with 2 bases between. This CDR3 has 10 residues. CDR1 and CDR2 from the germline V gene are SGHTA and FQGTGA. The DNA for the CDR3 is TGTGCCAGCAGTGCCTACGAGCAGTACTTC. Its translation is CASSAYEQYF.

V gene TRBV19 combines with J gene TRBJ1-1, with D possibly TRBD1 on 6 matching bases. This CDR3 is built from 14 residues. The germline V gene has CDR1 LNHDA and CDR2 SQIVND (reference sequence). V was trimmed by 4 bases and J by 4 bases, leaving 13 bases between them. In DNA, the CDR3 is TGTGCCAGTAGTAGCCGTGACAGGCCCACTGAAGCTTTCTTT. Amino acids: CASSSRDRPTEAFF. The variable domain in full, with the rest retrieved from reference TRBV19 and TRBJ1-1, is DGGITQSPKYLFRKEGQNVTLSCEQNLNHDAMYWYRQDPGQGLRLIYYSQIVNDFQKGDIAEGYSVSREKKESFPLTVTSAQKNPTAFYLCASSSRDRPTEAFFGQGTRLTVV.

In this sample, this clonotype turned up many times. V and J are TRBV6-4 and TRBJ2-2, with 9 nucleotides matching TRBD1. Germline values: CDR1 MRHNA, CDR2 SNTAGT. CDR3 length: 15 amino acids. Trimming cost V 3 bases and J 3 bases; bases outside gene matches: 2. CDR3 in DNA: TGTGCCAGCAGTGAAGGGGACAGGGACACCGGGGAGCTGTTTTTT. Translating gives CASSEGDRDTGELFF.

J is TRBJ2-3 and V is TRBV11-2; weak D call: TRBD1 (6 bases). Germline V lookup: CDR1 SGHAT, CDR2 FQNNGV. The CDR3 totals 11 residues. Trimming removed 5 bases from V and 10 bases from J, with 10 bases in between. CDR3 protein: CASSQGLAQYF. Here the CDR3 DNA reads TGTGCCAGCAGCCAGGGGCTAGCGCAGTATTTT.

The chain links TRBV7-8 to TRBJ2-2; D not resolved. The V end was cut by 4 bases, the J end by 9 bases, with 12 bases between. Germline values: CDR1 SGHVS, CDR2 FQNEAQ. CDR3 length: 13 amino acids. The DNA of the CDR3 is TGTGCCAGCAGCTCGCCGCGGACCCGGGAGCTGTTTTTT. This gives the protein CASSSPRTRELFF.

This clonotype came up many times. CDR3 sequence reads: CASSQDGATGYTF. The CDR3 DNA follows: TGTGCCAGCAGCCAAGATGGGGCGACGGGCTACACCTTC. This chain links TRBV3-1 with TRBJ1-2, with D possibly TRBD1 on 5 matching bases. Germline values: CDR1 LGHDT, CDR2 YNNKEL (reference sequence). V was clipped by 0 bases and J by 8 bases, with 10 bases between them. This CDR3 is 13 amino acids long.